This TCR beta chain originates from a study of beta chain features in type 1 diabetes. Findings of the study overall: Across patients, naive, central memory and Treg TCRB repertoires exhibited apparently greater similarity than was observed across healthy donors. TCRB CDR3s from Type 1 diabetes patients were moderately but significantly shorter in all four CD4+ subsets. When VDJ junctions were examined, type 1 diabetes patients showed fewer insertions and more deletions.

In regard to this clone: What it binds is unknown.

Germline CDR1 SGHTA, CDR2 FQGTGA. V was cut by 5 bases and J by 9 bases, with 14 bases left in between. This CDR3 has 13 amino acids. Sorting with CD45RO/CCR7/CD25/CD127/CD95/CD27 yielded naive, central memory, regulatory and stem-like memory CD4+ cells. Of the isolated RNA, all was reverse transcribed, and so the sequenced material was expressed TCRB transcripts. Generated by immunoSEQ multiplex PCR, the TCRdb table keeps only in-frame clones and is missing some. The table records 350,000 to 450,000 clones, around 13% of them present only once. The receptor was derived from a woman aged 18-35 years with type 1 diabetes. This chain uses TRBV7-3 with TRBJ2-1, with a tentative D call TRBD2 (5 bases). Sequenced input: naive CD4+ T cells from blood. This CDR3 is CASSPRPGGEQFF. The CDR3, as DNA: TGTGCCAGCAGCCCTCGCCCCGGAGGTGAGCAGTTCTTC.